This T cell receptor (beta chain) appears in the sequencing data of a study of T cells in localized non-small cell lung cancer. Method: immunoSEQ multiplex PCR; TCRdb's copy keeps in-frame clones and lacks some. This sample has over a thousand clones; 20% to 25% occur once, and the top ten carry 15% to 20%. This clone was counted a few times. No antigen is known for it. Each adjacent lung sample was taken at least 2 cm from the tumor margin and was free of atypia. CDR1 and CDR2 from the germline V gene are SGDLS and YYNGEE. V shed 5 bases and J 2 bases; nucleotides not matched to a gene: 4. This CDR3 region has 16 residues. The study, taken as a whole, reports: Greater blood T cell density accompanied longer overall survival. A median about 62 of the top 100 tumor clones appeared in adjacent lung. Maximal T cell clonality occurred in uninvolved adjacent lung, with tumor ranking below it.

The sample in question was normal lung tissue next to the tumor, obtained before any cancer treatment. The TCR sequence derives from a woman aged 40-69 years with stage I lung adenocarcinoma. The chain joins TRBV9 to TRBJ2-6; 10 nucleotides line up with TRBD1. The chain's CDR3 is CASSETGGAGANVLTF. CDR3 nucleotides: TGTGCCAGCAGTGAGACAGGGGGCGCTGGGGCCAACGTCCTGACTTTC. Using reference TRBV9 and TRBJ2-6 for the parts outside the CDR3, the full variable domain is DSGVTQTPKHLITATGQRVTLRCSPRSGDLSVYWYQQSLDQGLQFLIQYYNGEERAKGNILERFSAQQFPDLHSELNLSSLELGDSALYFCASSETGGAGANVLTFGAGSRLTVL.